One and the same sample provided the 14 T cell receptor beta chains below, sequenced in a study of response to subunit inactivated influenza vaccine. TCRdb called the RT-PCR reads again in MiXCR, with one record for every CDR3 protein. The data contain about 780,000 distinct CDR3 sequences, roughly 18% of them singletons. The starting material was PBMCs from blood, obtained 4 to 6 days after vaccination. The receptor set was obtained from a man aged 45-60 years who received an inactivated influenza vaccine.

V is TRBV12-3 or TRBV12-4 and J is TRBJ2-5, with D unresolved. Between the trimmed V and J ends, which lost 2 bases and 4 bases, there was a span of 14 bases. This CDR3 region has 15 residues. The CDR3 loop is CASSLYLSRGETQYF. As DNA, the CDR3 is TGTGCCAGCAGTTTATACTTGTCCAGAGGAGAGACCCAGTACTTC.

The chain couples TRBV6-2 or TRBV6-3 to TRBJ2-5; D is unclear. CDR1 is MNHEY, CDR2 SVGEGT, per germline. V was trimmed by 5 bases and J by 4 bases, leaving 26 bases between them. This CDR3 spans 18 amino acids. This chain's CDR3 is CASSQPYGPGNDGETQYF. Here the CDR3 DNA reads TGTGCCAGCAGTCAACCCTATGGCCCAGGAAACGATGGAGAGACCCAGTACTTC.

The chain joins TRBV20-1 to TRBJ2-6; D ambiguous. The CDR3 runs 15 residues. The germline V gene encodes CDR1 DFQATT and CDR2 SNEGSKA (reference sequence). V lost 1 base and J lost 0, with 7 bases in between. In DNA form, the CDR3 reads TGCAGTGCTAGAGCTACGAGCTCTGGGGCCAACGTCCTGACTTTC. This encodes CSARATSSGANVLTF.

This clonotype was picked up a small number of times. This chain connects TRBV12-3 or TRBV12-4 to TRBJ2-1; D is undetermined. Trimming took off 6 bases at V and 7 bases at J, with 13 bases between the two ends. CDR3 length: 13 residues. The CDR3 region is CASSFPLANEQFF. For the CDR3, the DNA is TGTGCCAGCAGCTTCCCGTTGGCGAATGAGCAGTTCTTC.

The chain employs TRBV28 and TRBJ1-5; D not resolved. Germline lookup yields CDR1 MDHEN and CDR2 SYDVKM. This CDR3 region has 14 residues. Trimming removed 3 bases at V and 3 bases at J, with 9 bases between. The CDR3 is CASSFSGNNQPQHF. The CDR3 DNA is TGTGCCAGCAGTTTCTCCGGTAACAATCAGCCCCAGCATTTT. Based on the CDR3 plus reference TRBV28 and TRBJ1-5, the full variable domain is DVKVTQSSRYLVKRTGEKVFLECVQDMDHENMFWYRQDPGLGLRLIYFSYDVKMKEKGDIPEGYSVSREKKERFSLILESASTNQTSMYLCASSFSGNNQPQHFGDGTRLSIL.

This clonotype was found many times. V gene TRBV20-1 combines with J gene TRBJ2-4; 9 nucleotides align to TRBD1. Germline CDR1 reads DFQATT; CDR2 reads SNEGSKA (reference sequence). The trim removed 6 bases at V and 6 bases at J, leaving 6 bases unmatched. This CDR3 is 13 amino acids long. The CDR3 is CSALDRGGNIQYF. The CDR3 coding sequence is TGCAGTGCGCTGGACAGGGGAGGAAACATTCAGTACTTC.

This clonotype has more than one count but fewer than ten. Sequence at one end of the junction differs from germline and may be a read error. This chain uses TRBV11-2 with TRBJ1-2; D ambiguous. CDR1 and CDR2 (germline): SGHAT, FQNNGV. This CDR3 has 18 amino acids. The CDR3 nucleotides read TGTGCCAGCAGCCTAGAGGTGGCAGGAGCCTTCAGAAGCTATGGCTACACCTTC. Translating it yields CASSLEVAGAFRSYGYTF.

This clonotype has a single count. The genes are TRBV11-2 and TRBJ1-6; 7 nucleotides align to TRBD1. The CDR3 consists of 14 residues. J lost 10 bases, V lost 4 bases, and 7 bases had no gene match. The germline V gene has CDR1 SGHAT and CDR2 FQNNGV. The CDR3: CASSWGQRGSPLHF. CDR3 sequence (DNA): TGTGCCAGCAGCTGGGGACAGCGGGGGTCACCCCTCCACTTT.

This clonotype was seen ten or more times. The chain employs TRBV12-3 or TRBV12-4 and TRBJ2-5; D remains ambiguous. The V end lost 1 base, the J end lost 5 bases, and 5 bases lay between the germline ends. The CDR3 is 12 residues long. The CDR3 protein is CASSLEDETQYF. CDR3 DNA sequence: TGTGCCAGCAGTTTAGAGGACGAGACCCAGTACTTC.

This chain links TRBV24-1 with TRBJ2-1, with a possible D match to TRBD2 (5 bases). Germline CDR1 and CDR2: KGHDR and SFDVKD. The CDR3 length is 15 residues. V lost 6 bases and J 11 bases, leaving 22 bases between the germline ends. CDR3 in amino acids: CATSHASGRVEKQFF. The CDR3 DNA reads TGTGCCACCAGTCATGCGAGCGGCCGCGTCGAGAAGCAGTTCTTC.

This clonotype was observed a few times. The CDR3 is CASSLGRGGSAYEQYF. In nucleotides, the CDR3 is TGCGCCAGCAGCTTGGGCCGGGGGGGATCGGCATACGAGCAGTACTTC. This chain joins TRBV5-1 and TRBJ2-7; TRBD2 aligns across 8 bases. Germline lookup yields CDR1 SGHRS and CDR2 YFSETQ. Trimming took 0 bases from V and 4 from J; bases not matched to a gene: 9. This CDR3 spans 16 amino acids.

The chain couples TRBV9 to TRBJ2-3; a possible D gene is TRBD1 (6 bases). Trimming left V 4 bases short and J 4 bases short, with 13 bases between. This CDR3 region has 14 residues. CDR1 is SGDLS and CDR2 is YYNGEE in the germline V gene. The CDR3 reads CASSSQGYADTQYF. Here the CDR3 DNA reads TGTGCCAGCAGCTCACAGGGTTACGCAGATACGCAGTATTTT. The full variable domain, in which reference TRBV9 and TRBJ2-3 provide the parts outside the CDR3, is DSGVTQTPKHLITATGQRVTLRCSPRSGDLSVYWYQQSLDQGLQFLIQYYNGEERAKGNILERFSAQQFPDLHSELNLSSLELGDSALYFCASSSQGYADTQYFGPGTRLTVL.

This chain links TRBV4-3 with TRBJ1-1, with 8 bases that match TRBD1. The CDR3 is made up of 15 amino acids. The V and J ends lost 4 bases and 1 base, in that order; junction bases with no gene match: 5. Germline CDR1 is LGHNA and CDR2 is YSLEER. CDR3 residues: CASSRQGRGNTEAFF. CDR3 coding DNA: TGCGCCAGCAGCCGACAGGGGAGAGGGAACACTGAAGCTTTCTTT.

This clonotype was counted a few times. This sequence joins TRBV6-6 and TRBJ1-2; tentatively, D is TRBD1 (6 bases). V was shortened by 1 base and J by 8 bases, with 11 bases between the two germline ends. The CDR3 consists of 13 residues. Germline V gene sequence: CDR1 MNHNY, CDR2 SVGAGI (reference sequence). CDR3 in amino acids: CASSYYGGLGYTF. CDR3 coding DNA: TGTGCCAGCAGTTACTATGGGGGGCTCGGCTACACCTTC.